The sequence of this T cell receptor beta chain was determined in a study of blood T cell repertoires in COVID-19. Libraries were prepared by immunoSEQ multiplex PCR; TCRdb keeps only in-frame clonotypes and omits some of them. This sample has hundreds of thousands of clones, with approximately 88% found just once. This clone was detected only once. CDR3 length: 17 residues. J gave up 3 bases and V 0 bases, and 8 bases lay outside the gene matches. CDR1 is LGHDT and CDR2 is YNNKEL in the germline V gene (reference sequence). This sequence joins TRBV3-1 (or the pseudogene TRBV3-2) and TRBJ2-4; 7 bases match TRBD1. The sample was peripheral blood. This TCR derives from a man aged 60 to 69 who had recovered from COVID-19. The CDR3 DNA reads as TGTGCCAGCAGCCAAGATAGTCTCAGGGGGAGCAAAAACATTCAGTACTTC. Translation gives CASSQDSLRGSKNIQYF.